This T cell receptor beta chain was identified during a study of CD8 T cells in Susac syndrome. An amount of RNA that ranged from about 0.45 to 1 ug was reverse transcribed with random hexamers. TCRdb ran MiXCR on the immunoSEQ multiplex PCR reads and lists one entry per CDR3 protein. The data hold more than 100,000 distinct CDR3 sequences, with just under 95% observed a single time. This CDR3 region has 14 residues. Trimming cost V 5 bases and J 0 bases, with 10 bases left between them. Germline CDR1 is MGHDK and CDR2 is SYGVNS. The chain has TRBV25-1 and TRBJ2-5, with TRBD2 as a possible D gene (5 bases). This TCR derives from a human donor with Susac syndrome. The sample taken for sequencing was CD8+ T cells from PBMCs. CDR3 sequence (DNA): TGTGCCAGCAGTCCCATCGGGGACCAAGAGACCCAGTACTTC. It codes for CASSPIGDQETQYF.